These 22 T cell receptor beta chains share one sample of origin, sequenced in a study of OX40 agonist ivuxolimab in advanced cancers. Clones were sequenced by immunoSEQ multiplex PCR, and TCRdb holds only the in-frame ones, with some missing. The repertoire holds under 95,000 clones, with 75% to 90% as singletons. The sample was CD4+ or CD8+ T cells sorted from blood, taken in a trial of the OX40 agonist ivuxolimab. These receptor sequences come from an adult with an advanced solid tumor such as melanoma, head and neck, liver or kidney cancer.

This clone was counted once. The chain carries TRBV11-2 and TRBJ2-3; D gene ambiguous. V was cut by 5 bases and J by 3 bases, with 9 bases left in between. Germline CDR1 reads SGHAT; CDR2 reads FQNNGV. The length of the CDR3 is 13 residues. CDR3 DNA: TGTGCCAGCAGCATTATAAGAACAGATACGCAGTATTTT. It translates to CASSIIRTDTQYF.

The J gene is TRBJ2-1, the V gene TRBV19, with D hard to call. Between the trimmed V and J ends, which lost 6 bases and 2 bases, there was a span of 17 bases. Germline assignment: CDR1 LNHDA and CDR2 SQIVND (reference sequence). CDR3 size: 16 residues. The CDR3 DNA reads TGTGCCAGTAGCCCACCTTCTAGGCGTGCCTACAATGAGCAGTTCTTC. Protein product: CASSPPSRRAYNEQFF.

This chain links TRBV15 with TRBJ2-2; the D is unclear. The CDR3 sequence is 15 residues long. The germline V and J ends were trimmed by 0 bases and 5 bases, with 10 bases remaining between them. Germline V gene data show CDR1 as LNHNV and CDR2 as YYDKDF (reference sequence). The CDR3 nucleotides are TGTGCCACCAGCAGAGAAAATGTGGGGACCGGGGAGCTGTTTTTT. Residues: CATSRENVGTGELFF.

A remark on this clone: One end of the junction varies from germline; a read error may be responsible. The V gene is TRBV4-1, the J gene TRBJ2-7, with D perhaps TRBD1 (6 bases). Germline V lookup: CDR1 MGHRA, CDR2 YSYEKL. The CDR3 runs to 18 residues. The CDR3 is CASSEENRYRALRREQYF. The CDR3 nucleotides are TGCGCCAGCAGCGAAGAGAATAGGTACAGGGCACTCAGGCGCGAGCAGTACTTC.

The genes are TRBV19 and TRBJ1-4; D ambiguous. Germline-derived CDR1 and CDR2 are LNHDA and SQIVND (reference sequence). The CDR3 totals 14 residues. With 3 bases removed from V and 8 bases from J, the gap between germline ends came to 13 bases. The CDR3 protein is CASSIGTAGEKLFF. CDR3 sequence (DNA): TGTGCCAGTAGTATCGGTACCGCGGGGGAAAAACTGTTTTTT.

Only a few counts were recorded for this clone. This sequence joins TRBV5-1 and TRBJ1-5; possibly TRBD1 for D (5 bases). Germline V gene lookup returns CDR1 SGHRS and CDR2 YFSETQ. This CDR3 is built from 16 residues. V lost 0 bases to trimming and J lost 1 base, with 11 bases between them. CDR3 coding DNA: TGCGCCAGCAGCTTGGGTTGGGGCGGGAGCAATCAGCCCCAGCATTTT. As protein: CASSLGWGGSNQPQHF.

In nucleotides, the CDR3 is TGCGCCAGCAGTACCAGCGGGAGTCGTCGGAATGAGCAGTTCTTC. Translation: CASSTSGSRRNEQFF. The gene calls are TRBV10-2 and TRBJ2-1; 8 bases are shared with TRBD2. V gave up 5 bases and J gave up 7 bases; unmatched junction bases: 10. The CDR3 length is 15 residues. The germline gives CDR1 WSHSY, CDR2 SAAADI.

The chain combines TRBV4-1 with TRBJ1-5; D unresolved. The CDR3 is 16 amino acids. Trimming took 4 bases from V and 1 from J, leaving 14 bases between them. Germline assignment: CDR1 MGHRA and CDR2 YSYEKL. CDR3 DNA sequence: TGCGCCAGCAGCCCGCAGACACGGGCCAGCAATCAGCCCCAGCATTTT. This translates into CASSPQTRASNQPQHF.

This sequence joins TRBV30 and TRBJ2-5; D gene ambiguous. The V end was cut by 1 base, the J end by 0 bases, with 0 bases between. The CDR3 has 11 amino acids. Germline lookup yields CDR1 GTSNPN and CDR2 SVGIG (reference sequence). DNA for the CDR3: TGTGCCTGGAGTGACCAAGAGACCCAGTACTTC. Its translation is CAWSDQETQYF.

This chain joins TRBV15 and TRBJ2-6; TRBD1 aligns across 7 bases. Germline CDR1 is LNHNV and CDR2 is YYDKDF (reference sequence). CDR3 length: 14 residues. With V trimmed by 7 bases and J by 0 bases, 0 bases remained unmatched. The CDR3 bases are TGTGCCACCAACAGGGGCTCTGGGGCCAACGTCCTGACTTTC. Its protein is CATNRGSGANVLTF.

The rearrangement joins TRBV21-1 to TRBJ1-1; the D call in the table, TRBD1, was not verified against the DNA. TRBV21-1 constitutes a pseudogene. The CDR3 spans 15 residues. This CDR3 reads CASSKGLRQGTEAFF. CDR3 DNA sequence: TGTGCCAGCAGCAAAGGACTGCGACAGGGCACTGAAGCTTTCTTT.

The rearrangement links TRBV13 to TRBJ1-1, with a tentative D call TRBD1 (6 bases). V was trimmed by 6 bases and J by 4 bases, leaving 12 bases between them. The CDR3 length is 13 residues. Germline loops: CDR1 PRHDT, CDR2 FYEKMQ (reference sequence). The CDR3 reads CASRRQVFTEAFF. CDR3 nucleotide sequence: TGTGCCAGCAGGCGACAGGTTTTCACTGAAGCTTTCTTT.

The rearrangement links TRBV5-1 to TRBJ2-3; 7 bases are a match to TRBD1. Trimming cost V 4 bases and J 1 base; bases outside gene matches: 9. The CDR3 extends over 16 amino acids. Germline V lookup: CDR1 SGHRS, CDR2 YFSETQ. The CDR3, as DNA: TGCGCCAGCAGCCCGGGTGGAACAGGGGGCACAGATACGCAGTATTTT. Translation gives CASSPGGTGGTDTQYF.

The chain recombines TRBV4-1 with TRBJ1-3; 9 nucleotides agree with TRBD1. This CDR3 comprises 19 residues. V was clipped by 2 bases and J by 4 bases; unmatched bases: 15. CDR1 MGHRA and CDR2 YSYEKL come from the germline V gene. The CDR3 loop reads CASSQPLALTGGTGNTIYF. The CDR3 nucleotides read TGCGCCAGCAGCCAACCCCTAGCTTTGACAGGGGGGACGGGAAACACCATATATTTT.

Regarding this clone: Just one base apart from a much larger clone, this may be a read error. This CDR3 is CASSPDKGGNTGELLF. The CDR3 bases are TGTGCCAGCTCACCTGACAAGGGGGGGAACACCGGGGAGCTGCTTTTT. The gene calls are TRBV18 and TRBJ2-2; TRBD2 might be the D (7 bases). Germline V gives CDR1 KGHSH, CDR2 LQKENI. The CDR3 covers 16 residues.

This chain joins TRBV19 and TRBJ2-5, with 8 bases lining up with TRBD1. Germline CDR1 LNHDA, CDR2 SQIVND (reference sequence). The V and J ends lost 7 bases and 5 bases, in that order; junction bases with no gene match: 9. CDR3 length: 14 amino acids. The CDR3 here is CASNPQGVGETQYF. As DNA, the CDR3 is TGTGCCAGTAACCCACAGGGGGTCGGGGAGACCCAGTACTTC.

CDR3 coding DNA: TGTGCCAGCAGTGAAAGTCAGGGCTATGGCTACACCTTC. Encoded protein: CASSESQGYGYTF. V is TRBV6-1 and J is TRBJ1-2; TRBD1 is a possible D gene (5 bases). The V gene's germline CDR1 is MNHNS and CDR2 SASEGT. This CDR3 comprises 13 residues. The germline V and J ends were trimmed by 2 bases and 4 bases, with 8 bases remaining between them.

CDR3 bases: TGTGCCAGCAGCTTGGTTTACTCCTACGAGCAGTACTTC. Translated: CASSLVYSYEQYF. The chain employs TRBV5-4 and TRBJ2-7; no clear D. The V gene's germline CDR1 is SGHNT and CDR2 YYREEE (reference sequence). The CDR3 contains 13 residues. The V end was cut by 0 bases, the J end by 0 bases, with 4 bases between.

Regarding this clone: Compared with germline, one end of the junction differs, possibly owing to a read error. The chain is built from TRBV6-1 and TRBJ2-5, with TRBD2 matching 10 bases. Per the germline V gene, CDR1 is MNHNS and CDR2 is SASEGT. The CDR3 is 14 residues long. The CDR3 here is CASREAGGPETQYF. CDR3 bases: TGTGCCAGCAGGGAAGCGGGGGGGCCTGAGACCCAGTACTTC.

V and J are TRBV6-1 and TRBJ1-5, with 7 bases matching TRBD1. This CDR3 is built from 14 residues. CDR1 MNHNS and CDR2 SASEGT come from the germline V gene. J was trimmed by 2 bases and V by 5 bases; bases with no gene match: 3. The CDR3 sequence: CASSRDRGNQPQHF. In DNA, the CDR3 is TGTGCCAGCAGTCGTGACAGGGGCAATCAGCCCCAGCATTTT.

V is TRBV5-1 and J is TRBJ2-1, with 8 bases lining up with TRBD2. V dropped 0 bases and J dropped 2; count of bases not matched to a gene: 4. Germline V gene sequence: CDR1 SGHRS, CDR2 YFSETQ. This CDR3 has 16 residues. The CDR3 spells CASSLDAGRAYNEQFF. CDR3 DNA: TGCGCCAGCAGCTTGGACGCCGGGAGGGCCTACAATGAGCAGTTCTTC.

CDR3 in amino acids: CASSIRQEGGYTF. The CDR3 nucleotides are TGTGCCAGCAGTATAAGACAGGAAGGTGGCTACACCTTC. The chain employs TRBV2 and TRBJ1-2; tentatively, D is TRBD1 (6 bases). The germline CDR1 and CDR2 sequences are SNHLY and FYNNEI. CDR3 length: 13 residues. V was clipped by 5 bases and J by 7 bases, with 14 bases between them.